Each of the 17 T cell receptor beta chains below was sequenced from the same sample in a study of chemoradiotherapy in HPV16-positive cancers. The repertoire was sequenced with immunoSEQ multiplex PCR; TCRdb's copy has only in-frame clones and lacks some. The sample yields a few thousand clones, approximately 80% seen once. The sequences come from tumor tissue, collected from a patient who underwent chemoradiotherapy. The receptors come from a human donor with HPV-associated anogenital cancer.

DNA for the CDR3: TGTGCCAGCAGCCAAAGCCGCTCTAGCGGGGAATACAATGAGCAGTTCTTC. It encodes CASSQSRSSGEYNEQFF. The V and J genes are TRBV14 and TRBJ2-1; TRBD2 agrees at 9 bases. J gave up 4 bases and V 2 bases, and 9 bases lay outside the gene matches. This CDR3 is built from 17 residues. Germline V gives CDR1 SGHDN, CDR2 FVKESK. Full variable domain (missing parts from reference TRBV14 and TRBJ2-1): EAGVTQFPSHSVIEKGQTVTLRCDPISGHDNLYWYRRVMGKEIKFLLHFVKESKQDESGMPNNRFLAERTGGTYSTLKVQPAELEDSGVYFCASSQSRSSGEYNEQFFGPGTRLTVL.

The chain employs TRBV7-8 and TRBJ2-7, with D possibly called TRBD1 or TRBD2 (5 bases each). Trimming cost V 3 bases and J 3 bases, with 15 bases left between them. The CDR3 sequence is 15 residues long. Per the germline V gene, CDR1 is SGHVS and CDR2 is FQNEAQ. CDR3 coding DNA: TGTGCCAGCAGCTTCTTGGGGACGCGCTACTACGAGCAGTACTTC. Translating it yields CASSFLGTRYYEQYF.

V is TRBV6-1 and J is TRBJ2-3, with D unresolved. Trimming shortened V by 5 bases and J by 3 bases, and 6 bases separated the two germline ends. CDR3 length: 12 amino acids. From germline, CDR1 is MNHNS and CDR2 SASEGT. CDR3 sequence: CASSRITDTQYF. In nucleotides, the CDR3 is TGTGCCAGCAGTCGGATAACAGATACGCAGTATTTT.

This clone showed up just once. The rearrangement links TRBV6-1 to TRBJ2-1; TRBD2 aligns across 9 bases. The CDR3 loop spans 15 amino acids. The trim removed 9 bases at V and 4 bases at J, leaving 10 bases unmatched. CDR1 and CDR2 (germline): MNHNS, SASEGT. The CDR3 DNA reads as TGTGCCAGTCGCACGGGACTAGCCGGATACAATGAGCAGTTCTTC. Its protein is CASRTGLAGYNEQFF.

This chain uses TRBV27 with TRBJ1-1; 9 bases fit TRBD1. CDR1 and CDR2 (germline): MNHEY, SMNVEV (reference sequence). This CDR3 has 13 amino acids. The J segment lost 7 bases and the V segment lost 7 bases, leaving 7 bases of the junction unmatched. The chain's CDR3 is CASKGQGWYEAFF. CDR3 nucleotide sequence: TGTGCCAGCAAAGGACAGGGGTGGTATGAAGCTTTCTTT.

Notes on this clone: One end of the junction is discordant with germline, which a read error may explain. The chain couples TRBV7-6 to TRBJ2-3, with 11 bases fitting TRBD2. The germline V gene encodes CDR1 SGHVS and CDR2 FNYEAQ. The CDR3 length is 16 residues. The CDR3 DNA follows: TGTGCCAGCAGCCTAGCGGGGGGCGATAGCACAGATACGCAGTATTTT. Encoded protein: CASSLAGGDSTDTQYF.

The chain recombines TRBV27 with TRBJ1-1; D might be TRBD1 (6 bases). The length of the CDR3 is 12 residues. Trimming left V 2 bases short and J 11 bases short, with 12 bases between. The germline V gene has CDR1 MNHEY and CDR2 SMNVEV (reference sequence). CDR3 nucleotides: TGTGCCAGCAGTTTACAGGGGAGGAATGCTTTCTTT. Translation gives CASSLQGRNAFF.

The V and J genes are TRBV27 and TRBJ2-1; D may be TRBD1 (6 bases). The germline V and J ends were trimmed by 5 bases and 4 bases, with 21 bases remaining between them. The CDR3 runs to 17 residues. Germline CDR1 MNHEY, CDR2 SMNVEV (reference sequence). The CDR3 nucleotides read TGTGCCAGCAGTCCCCCCCTCAACAGGGTTCGGTACAATGAGCAGTTCTTC. It specifies CASSPPLNRVRYNEQFF.

This clone was counted a few times. This chain connects TRBV6-5 to TRBJ1-2; D is uncertain. The CDR3 totals 15 residues. The V end was cut by 3 bases, the J end by 1 base, with 12 bases between. The germline V gene has CDR1 MNHEY and CDR2 SVGAGI. CDR3 protein: CASSYWSRINYGYTF. DNA of the CDR3: TGTGCCAGCAGTTATTGGAGTCGAATTAACTATGGCTACACCTTC.

There are a few counts of this clone. The V and J genes are TRBV7-3 and TRBJ2-1; the D is unclear. Germline V gene sequence: CDR1 SGHTA, CDR2 FQGTGA. This CDR3 region has 15 residues. The ends were cut back, 2 bases at V and 5 bases at J, with 13 bases in the middle. Here the CDR3 DNA reads TGTGCCAGCAGCTTAGCGCCGAGAGGCGACAATGAGCAGTTCTTC. As protein: CASSLAPRGDNEQFF.

V and J are TRBV5-6 and TRBJ2-3, with D uncertain. V dropped 4 bases and J dropped 1 base, with 10 bases sitting between them. CDR1 is SGHDT and CDR2 is YYEEEE in the germline V gene. The CDR3 sequence is 14 residues long. CDR3 DNA: TGTGCCAGCAGCCAGGACGGCCGCACAGATACGCAGTATTTT. Translation gives CASSQDGRTDTQYF.

The chain is built from TRBV19 and TRBJ2-7; TRBD2 matches at 7 bases. CDR1 LNHDA and CDR2 SQIVND come from the germline V gene (reference sequence). The V gene end was trimmed by 3 bases and the J gene end by 2 bases; junction bases not matched to a gene: 4. The CDR3 sequence is 14 residues long. The CDR3 nucleotides read TGTGCCAGTAGTATGGGGCGGGGGACCTACGAGCAGTACTTC. The encoded protein is CASSMGRGTYEQYF.

The V and J genes are TRBV9 and TRBJ1-1; D gene uncertain. CDR1 and CDR2 from the germline V gene are SGDLS and YYNGEE. CDR3 length equals 13 residues. V dropped 2 bases and J dropped 5 bases, with 10 bases sitting between them. CDR3 in amino acids: CASSVEGRTEAFF. The CDR3, as DNA: TGTGCCAGCAGCGTTGAGGGCAGGACTGAAGCTTTCTTT. The entire variable domain, with the rest obtained from reference TRBV9 and TRBJ1-1, is as follows: DSGVTQTPKHLITATGQRVTLRCSPRSGDLSVYWYQQSLDQGLQFLIQYYNGEERAKGNILERFSAQQFPDLHSELNLSSLELGDSALYFCASSVEGRTEAFFGQGTRLTVV.

This clone came up a few times. The chain carries TRBV6-5 and TRBJ1-5; D gene ambiguous. CDR3 size: 14 residues. The ends were cut back, 0 bases at V and 6 bases at J, with 9 bases in the middle. CDR1 and CDR2 from the germline V gene are MNHEY and SVGAGI. The CDR3 nucleotides read TGTGCCAGCAGTTACTCTATGGACGTTCAGCCCCAGCATTTT. Its translation is CASSYSMDVQPQHF.

The V call is TRBV7-9, the J call TRBJ1-2, with D tentatively TRBD1 (5 bases). Trimming removed 5 bases from V and 5 bases from J, with 12 bases in between. Germline CDR1 is SEHNR and CDR2 is FQNEAQ (reference sequence). This CDR3 is built from 13 residues. CDR3 loop: CASSRDSYYGYTF. Here the CDR3 DNA reads TGTGCCAGCAGCCGGGACTCTTATTATGGCTACACCTTC. The full variable domain, completed using reference TRBV7-9 and TRBJ1-2, is DTGVSQNPRHKITKRGQNVTFRCDPISEHNRLYWYRQTLGQGPEFLTYFQNEAQLEKSRLLSDRFSAERPKGSFSTLEIQRTEQGDSAMYLCASSRDSYYGYTFGSGTRLTVV.

CDR3 coding DNA: TGTGCCAGCTCACCACTCGCAGACTATGGCTACACCTTC. Translated, it gives CASSPLADYGYTF. The chain couples TRBV18 to TRBJ1-2, with D unresolved. CDR3 length equals 13 residues. Germline CDR1 reads KGHSH; CDR2 reads LQKENI. The V end lost 1 base, the J end lost 3 bases, and 6 bases lay between the germline ends.

The chain couples TRBV5-5 to TRBJ2-7; the D gene is possibly TRBD2 (6 bases). The V gene's germline CDR1 is SGHKS and CDR2 YYEKEE (reference sequence). The CDR3 is 15 residues long. V was trimmed by 1 base and J by 4 bases, leaving 15 bases between them. The CDR3 DNA sequence: TGTGCCAGCAGCTTGATTGCTAGCGTGGAGTACGAGCAGTACTTC. Its protein product is CASSLIASVEYEQYF.